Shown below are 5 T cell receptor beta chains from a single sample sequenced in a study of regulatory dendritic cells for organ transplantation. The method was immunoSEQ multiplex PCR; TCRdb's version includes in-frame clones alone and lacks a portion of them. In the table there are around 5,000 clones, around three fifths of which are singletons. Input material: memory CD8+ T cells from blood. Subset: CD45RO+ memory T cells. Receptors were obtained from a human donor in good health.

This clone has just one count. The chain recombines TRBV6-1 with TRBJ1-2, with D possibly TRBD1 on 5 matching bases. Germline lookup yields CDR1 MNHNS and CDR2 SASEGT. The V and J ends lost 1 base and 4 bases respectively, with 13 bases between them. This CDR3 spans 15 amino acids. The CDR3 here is CASSEGVDRSYGYTF. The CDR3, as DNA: TGTGCCAGCAGTGAAGGGGTCGACAGATCCTATGGCTACACCTTC.

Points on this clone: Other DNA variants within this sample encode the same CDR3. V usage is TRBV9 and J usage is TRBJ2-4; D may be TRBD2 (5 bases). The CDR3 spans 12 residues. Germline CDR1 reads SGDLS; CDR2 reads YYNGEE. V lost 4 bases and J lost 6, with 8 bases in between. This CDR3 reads CASSPGGNIQYF. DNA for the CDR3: TGTGCCAGCAGCCCAGGAGGAAACATTCAGTACTTC.

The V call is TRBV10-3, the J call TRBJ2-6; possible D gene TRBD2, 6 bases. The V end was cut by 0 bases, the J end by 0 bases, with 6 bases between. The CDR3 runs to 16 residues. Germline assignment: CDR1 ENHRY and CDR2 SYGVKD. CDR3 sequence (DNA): TGTGCCATCAGTGAGTCCGGGGGCTCTGGGGCCAACGTCCTGACTTTC. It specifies CAISESGGSGANVLTF.

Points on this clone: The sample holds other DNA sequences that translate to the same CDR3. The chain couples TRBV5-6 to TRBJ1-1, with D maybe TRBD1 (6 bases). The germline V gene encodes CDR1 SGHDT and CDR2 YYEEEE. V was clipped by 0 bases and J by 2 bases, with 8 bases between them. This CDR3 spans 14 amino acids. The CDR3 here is CASSLEGVNTEAFF. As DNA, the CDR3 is TGTGCCAGCAGCTTGGAGGGGGTAAACACTGAAGCTTTCTTT.

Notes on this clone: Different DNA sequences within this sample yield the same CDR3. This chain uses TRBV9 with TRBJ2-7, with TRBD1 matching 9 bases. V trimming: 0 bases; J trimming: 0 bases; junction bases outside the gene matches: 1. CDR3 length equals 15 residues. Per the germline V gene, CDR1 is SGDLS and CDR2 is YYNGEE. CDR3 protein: CASSVGQGDSYEQYF. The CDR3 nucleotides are TGTGCCAGCAGCGTAGGACAGGGGGACTCCTACGAGCAGTACTTC.